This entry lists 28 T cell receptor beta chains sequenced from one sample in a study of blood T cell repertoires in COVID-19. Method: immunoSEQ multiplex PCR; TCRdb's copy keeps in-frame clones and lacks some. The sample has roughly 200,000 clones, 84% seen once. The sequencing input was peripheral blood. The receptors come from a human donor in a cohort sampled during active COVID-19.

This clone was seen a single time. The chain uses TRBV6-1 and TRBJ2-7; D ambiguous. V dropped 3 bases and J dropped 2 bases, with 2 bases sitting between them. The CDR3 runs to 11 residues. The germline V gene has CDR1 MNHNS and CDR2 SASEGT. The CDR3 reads CASSDTYEQYF. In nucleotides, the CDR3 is TGTGCCAGCAGTGACACCTACGAGCAGTACTTC.

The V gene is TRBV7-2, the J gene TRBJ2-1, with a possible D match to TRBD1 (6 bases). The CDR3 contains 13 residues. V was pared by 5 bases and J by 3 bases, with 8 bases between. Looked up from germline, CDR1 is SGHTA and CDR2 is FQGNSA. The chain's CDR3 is CASSPDSYNEQFF. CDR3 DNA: TGTGCCAGCAGCCCGGACAGCTACAATGAGCAGTTCTTC. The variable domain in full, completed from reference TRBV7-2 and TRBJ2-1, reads GAGVSQSPSNKVTEKGKDVELRCDPISGHTALYWYRQSLGQGLEFLIYFQGNSAPDKSGLPSDRFSAERTGGSVSTLTIQRTQQEDSAVYLCASSPDSYNEQFFGPGTRLTVL.

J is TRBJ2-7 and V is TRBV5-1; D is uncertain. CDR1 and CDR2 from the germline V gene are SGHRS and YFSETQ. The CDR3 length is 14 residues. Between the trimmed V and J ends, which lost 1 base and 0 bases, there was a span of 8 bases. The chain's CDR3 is CASSLQVSSYEQYF. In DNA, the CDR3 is TGCGCCAGCAGCTTGCAGGTCAGCTCCTACGAGCAGTACTTC.

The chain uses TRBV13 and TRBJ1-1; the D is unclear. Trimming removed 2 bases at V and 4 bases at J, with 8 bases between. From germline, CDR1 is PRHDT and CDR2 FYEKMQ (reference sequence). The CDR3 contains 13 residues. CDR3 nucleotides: TGTGCCAGCAGCTTAAATGCAGGCACTGAAGCTTTCTTT. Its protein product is CASSLNAGTEAFF.

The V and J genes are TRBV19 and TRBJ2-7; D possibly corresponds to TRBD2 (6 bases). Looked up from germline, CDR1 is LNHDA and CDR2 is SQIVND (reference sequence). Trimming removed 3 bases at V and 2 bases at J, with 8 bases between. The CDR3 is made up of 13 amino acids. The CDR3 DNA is TGTGCCAGTAGTATCGCGGGAACCTACGAGCAGTACTTC. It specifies CASSIAGTYEQYF.

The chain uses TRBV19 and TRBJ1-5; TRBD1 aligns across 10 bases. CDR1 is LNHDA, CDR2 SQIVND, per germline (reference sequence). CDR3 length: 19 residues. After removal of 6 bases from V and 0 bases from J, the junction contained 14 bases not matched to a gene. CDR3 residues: CASRLGKGQGNRSNQPQHF. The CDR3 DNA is TGTGCCAGTAGGTTGGGGAAGGGACAGGGGAATCGTAGCAATCAGCCCCAGCATTTT. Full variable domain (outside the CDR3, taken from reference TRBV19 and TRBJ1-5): DGGITQSPKYLFRKEGQNVTLSCEQNLNHDAMYWYRQDPGQGLRLIYYSQIVNDFQKGDIAEGYSVSREKKESFPLTVTSAQKNPTAFYLCASRLGKGQGNRSNQPQHFGDGTRLSIL.

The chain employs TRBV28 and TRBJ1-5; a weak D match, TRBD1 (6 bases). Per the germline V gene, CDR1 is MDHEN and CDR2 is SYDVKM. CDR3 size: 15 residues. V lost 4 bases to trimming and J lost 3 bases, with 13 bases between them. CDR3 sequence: CASSSRGQYNQPQHF. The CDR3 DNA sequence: TGTGCCAGCAGTTCCCGCGGACAGTACAATCAGCCCCAGCATTTT.

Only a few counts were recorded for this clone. CDR3 nucleotide sequence: TGTGCCAGCAGTTACCATCTCCAGGGAGAAGCTTTCTTT. Protein product: CASSYHLQGEAFF. The chain employs TRBV6-6 and TRBJ1-1; a weak D match, TRBD1 (5 bases). Trimming shortened V by 2 bases and J by 8 bases, and 12 bases separated the two germline ends. Germline V gene lookup returns CDR1 MNHNY and CDR2 SVGAGI (reference sequence). This CDR3 contains 13 residues.

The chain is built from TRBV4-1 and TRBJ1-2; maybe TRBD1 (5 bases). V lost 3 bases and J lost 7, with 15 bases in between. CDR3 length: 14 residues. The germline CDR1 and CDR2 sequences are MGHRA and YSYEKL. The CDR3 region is CASSQLGGESGYTF. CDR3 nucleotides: TGCGCCAGCAGCCAGCTTGGAGGGGAGAGTGGCTACACCTTC.

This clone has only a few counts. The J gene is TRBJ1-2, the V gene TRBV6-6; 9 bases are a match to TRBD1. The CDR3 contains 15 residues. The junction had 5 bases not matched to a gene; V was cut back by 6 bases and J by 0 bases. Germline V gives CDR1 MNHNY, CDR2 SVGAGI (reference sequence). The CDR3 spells CASSRQGEANYGYTF. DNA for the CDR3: TGTGCCAGCAGCAGACAGGGGGAAGCTAACTATGGCTACACCTTC.

The CDR3 DNA reads TGTGCCAGCAGTTTGGACAACTCCTACGAGCAGTACTTC. Translating it yields CASSLDNSYEQYF. The V call is TRBV27, the J call TRBJ2-7; TRBD1 might be the D (5 bases). The V gene's germline CDR1 is MNHEY and CDR2 SMNVEV (reference sequence). The CDR3 extends over 13 amino acids. V lost 3 bases and J lost 0, with 6 bases in between.

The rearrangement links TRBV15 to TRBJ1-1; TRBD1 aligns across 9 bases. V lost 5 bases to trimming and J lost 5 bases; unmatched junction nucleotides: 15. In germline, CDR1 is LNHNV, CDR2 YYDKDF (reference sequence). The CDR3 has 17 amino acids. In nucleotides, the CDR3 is TGTGCCACCAGCGGCCACATTTCACAGGGGGCAGGGACTGAAGCTTTCTTT. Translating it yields CATSGHISQGAGTEAFF.

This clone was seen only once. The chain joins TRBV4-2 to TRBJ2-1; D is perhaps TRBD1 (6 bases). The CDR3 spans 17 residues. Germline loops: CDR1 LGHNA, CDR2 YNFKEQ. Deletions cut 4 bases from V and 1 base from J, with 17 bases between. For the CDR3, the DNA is TGTGCCAGCAGCCTAGTCCCAGTTACAGGGTCCTACAATGAGCAGTTCTTC. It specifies CASSLVPVTGSYNEQFF.

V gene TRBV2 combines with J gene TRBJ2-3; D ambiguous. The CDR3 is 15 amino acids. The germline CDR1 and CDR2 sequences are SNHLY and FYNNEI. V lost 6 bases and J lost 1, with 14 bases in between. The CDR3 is CASRSQRSGTDTQYF. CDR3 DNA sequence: TGTGCCAGCAGGTCGCAGAGGTCGGGCACAGATACGCAGTATTTT.

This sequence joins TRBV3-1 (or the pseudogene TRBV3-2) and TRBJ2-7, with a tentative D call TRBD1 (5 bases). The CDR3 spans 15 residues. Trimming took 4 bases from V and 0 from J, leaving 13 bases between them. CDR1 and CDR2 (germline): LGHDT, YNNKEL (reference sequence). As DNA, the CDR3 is TGTGCCAGCAGCCTACACCCCCAGGGCTCCTACGAGCAGTACTTC. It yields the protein CASSLHPQGSYEQYF.

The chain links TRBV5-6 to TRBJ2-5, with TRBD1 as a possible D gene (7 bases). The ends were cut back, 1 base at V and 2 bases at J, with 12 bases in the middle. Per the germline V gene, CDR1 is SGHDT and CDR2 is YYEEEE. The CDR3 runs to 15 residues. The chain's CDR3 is CASSLLRGEQETQYF. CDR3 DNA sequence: TGTGCCAGCAGCTTGCTCAGGGGGGAGCAAGAGACCCAGTACTTC.

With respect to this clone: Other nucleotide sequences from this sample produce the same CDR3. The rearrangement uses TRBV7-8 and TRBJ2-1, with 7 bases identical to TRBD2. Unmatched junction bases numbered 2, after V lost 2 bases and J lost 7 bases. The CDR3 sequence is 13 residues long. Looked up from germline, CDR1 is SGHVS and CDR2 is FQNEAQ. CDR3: CASSLTGGNEQFF. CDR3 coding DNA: TGTGCCAGCAGCTTAACCGGGGGGAATGAGCAGTTCTTC. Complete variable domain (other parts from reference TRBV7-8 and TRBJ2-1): GAGVSQSPRYKVAKRGQDVALRCDPISGHVSLFWYQQALGQGPEFLTYFQNEAQLDKSGLPSDRFFAERPEGSVSTLKIQRTQQEDSAVYLCASSLTGGNEQFFGPGTRLTVL.

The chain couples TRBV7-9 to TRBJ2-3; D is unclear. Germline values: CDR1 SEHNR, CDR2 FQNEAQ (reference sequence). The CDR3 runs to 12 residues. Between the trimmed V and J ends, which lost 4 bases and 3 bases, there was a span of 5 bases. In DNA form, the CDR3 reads TGTGCCAGCAGCTCGGGTACAGATACGCAGTATTTT. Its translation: CASSSGTDTQYF.

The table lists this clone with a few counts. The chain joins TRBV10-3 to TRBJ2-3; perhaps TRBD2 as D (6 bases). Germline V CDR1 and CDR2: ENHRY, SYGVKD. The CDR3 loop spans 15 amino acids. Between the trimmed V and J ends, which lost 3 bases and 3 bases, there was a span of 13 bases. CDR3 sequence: CAISDYGGITDTQYF. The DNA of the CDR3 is TGTGCCATCAGTGACTATGGCGGGATTACAGATACGCAGTATTTT.

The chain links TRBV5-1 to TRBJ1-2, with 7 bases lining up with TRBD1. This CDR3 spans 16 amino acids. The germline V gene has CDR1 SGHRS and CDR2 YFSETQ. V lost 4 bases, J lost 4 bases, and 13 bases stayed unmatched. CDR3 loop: CASSLALTGSGYGYTF. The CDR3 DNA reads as TGCGCCAGCAGCCTAGCCTTGACAGGGTCGGGCTATGGCTACACCTTC. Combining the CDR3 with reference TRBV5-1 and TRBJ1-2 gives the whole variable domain KAGVTQTPRYLIKTRGQQVTLSCSPISGHRSVSWYQQTPGQGLQFLFEYFSETQRNKGNFPGRFSGRQFSNSRSEMNVSTLELGDSALYLCASSLALTGSGYGYTFGSGTRLTVV.

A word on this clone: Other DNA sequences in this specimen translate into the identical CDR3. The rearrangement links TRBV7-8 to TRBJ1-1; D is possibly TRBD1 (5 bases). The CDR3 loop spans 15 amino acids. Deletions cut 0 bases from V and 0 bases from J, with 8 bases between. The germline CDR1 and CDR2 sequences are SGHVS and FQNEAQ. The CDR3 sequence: CASSLAGGMNTEAFF. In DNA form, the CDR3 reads TGTGCCAGCAGCTTAGCGGGGGGTATGAACACTGAAGCTTTCTTT.

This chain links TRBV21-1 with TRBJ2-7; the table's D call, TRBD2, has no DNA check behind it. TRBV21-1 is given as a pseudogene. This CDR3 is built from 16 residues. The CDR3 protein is CASSIKGASGSYEQYF. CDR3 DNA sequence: TGTGCCAGCAGCATAAAGGGGGCTAGCGGGAGCTACGAGCAGTACTTC.

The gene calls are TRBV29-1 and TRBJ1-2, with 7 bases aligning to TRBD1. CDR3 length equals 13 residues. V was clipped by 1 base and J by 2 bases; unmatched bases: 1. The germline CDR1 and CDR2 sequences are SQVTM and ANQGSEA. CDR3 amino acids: CSVEGTGNYGYTF. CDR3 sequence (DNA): TGCAGCGTTGAAGGGACAGGCAACTATGGCTACACCTTC.

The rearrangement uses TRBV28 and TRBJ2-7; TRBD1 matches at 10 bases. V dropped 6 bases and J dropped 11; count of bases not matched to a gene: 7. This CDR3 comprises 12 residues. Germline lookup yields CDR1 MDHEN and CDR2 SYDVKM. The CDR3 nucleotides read TGTGCCAGCAGCGACGACAGGGGGCAAGAGTACTTC. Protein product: CASSDDRGQEYF. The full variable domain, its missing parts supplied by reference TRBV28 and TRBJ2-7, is DVKVTQSSRYLVKRTGEKVFLECVQDMDHENMFWYRQDPGLGLRLIYFSYDVKMKEKGDIPEGYSVSREKKERFSLILESASTNQTSMYLCASSDDRGQEYFGPGTRLTVT.

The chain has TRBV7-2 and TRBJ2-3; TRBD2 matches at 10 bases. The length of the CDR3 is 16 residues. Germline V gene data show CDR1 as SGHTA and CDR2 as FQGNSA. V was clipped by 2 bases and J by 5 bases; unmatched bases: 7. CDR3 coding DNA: TGTGCCAGCAGCTTACTAGCGGGAGTTGGTGGAGATACGCAGTATTTT. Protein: CASSLLAGVGGDTQYF.

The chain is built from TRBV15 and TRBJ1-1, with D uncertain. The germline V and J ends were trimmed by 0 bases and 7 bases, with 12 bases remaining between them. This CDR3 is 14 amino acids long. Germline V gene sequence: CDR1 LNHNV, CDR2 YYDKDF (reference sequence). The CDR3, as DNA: TGTGCCACCAGCAGAGACCGGGTCCTAGTTGAAGCTTTCTTT. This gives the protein CATSRDRVLVEAFF.

The CDR3 DNA is TGTGCCAGCAGCTTGGGAGGAGCGGGAGTTGATACGCAGTATTTT. As protein: CASSLGGAGVDTQYF. The chain employs TRBV5-4 and TRBJ2-3, with 8 bases fitting TRBD2. V was clipped by 0 bases and J by 6 bases; unmatched bases: 6. The germline gives CDR1 SGHNT, CDR2 YYREEE (reference sequence). The CDR3 covers 15 residues.

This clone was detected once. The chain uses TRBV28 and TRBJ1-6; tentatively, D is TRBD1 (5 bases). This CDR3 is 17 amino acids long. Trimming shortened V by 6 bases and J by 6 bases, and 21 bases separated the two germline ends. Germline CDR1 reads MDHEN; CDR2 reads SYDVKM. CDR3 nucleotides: TGTGCCAGCAGCAACGGACGAAGGACATTGGGTAATTCACCCCTCCACTTT. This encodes CASSNGRRTLGNSPLHF.